These 19 T cell receptor beta chains were all obtained from the same sample, sequenced in a study of identical twins. One entry per CDR3 protein results from TCRdb running MiXCR on the 5' RACE reads. Of approximately 680,000 distinct CDR3 sequences listed, around 7.4% are singletons. The sample was also reused in another study, on yellow fever vaccine responses in identical twins.

The sequencing sample was made of PBMCs. These TCRs come from a woman under 30 in good health.

In its sample, this clonotype was seen many times. V gene TRBV29-1 combines with J gene TRBJ2-6; 10 nucleotides line up with TRBD1. V was pared by 6 bases and J by 4 bases, with 9 bases of the junction left unmatched. The CDR3 is made up of 16 amino acids. The germline V gene encodes CDR1 SQVTM and CDR2 ANQGSEA. CDR3 residues: CSVGGQGGSGANVLTF. DNA for the CDR3: TGCAGCGTCGGAGGACAGGGGGGTTCAGGGGCCAACGTCCTGACTTTC.

Written as DNA, the CDR3 is TGTGCCAGCAGCAAGACTAGCTCGTGGGCTTTCTTT. It yields the protein CASSKTSSWAFF. The chain employs TRBV7-2 and TRBJ1-1; the D is unclear. Trimming pared 5 bases from V and 11 bases from J, leaving 15 bases between. The CDR3 is made up of 12 amino acids. Germline CDR1 SGHTA, CDR2 FQGNSA.

Concerning this clonotype itself: A much larger clone lies one base from this, so it may be a read error. V and J are TRBV29-1 and TRBJ2-3; the D gene is possibly TRBD1 (6 bases). The CDR3 is made up of 17 amino acids. Germline V CDR1 and CDR2: SQVTM, ANQGSEA. The DNA for the CDR3 is TGCAGCGTTAAACAGGGAATAGAACTTAACAAGAGAGATACGCAGTTTTTT. Translated: CSVKQGIELNKRDTQFF.

This clonotype was seen only a few times. The gene calls are TRBV7-6 and TRBJ2-5; D perhaps matches TRBD2 (6 bases). The germline V and J ends were trimmed by 1 base and 2 bases, with 17 bases remaining between them. CDR3 length equals 17 residues. The germline CDR1 and CDR2 sequences are SGHVS and FNYEAQ. The CDR3 protein is CASSLVIWRGSQETQYF. The DNA of the CDR3 is TGTGCCAGCAGCTTAGTTATTTGGCGGGGATCTCAAGAGACCCAGTACTTC.

The rearrangement uses TRBV5-4 and TRBJ2-5; the match to TRBD2 covers 7 bases. The length of the CDR3 is 16 residues. V lost 3 bases to trimming and J lost 3 bases; unmatched junction nucleotides: 11. From germline, CDR1 is SGHNT and CDR2 YYREEE (reference sequence). The CDR3 reads CASSWRLAGEKETQYF. CDR3 bases: TGTGCCAGCAGCTGGCGACTGGCGGGGGAAAAAGAGACCCAGTACTTC. Looking up the rest from reference TRBV5-4 and TRBJ2-5 gives the full variable domain: ETGVTQSPTHLIKTRGQQVTLRCSSQSGHNTVSWYQQALGQGPQFIFQYYREEENGRGNFPPRFSGLQFPNYSSELNVNALELDDSALYLCASSWRLAGEKETQYFGPGTRLLVL.

This clonotype was found many times. V usage is TRBV29-1 and J usage is TRBJ2-7; possibly TRBD2 for D (6 bases). Between the trimmed V and J ends, which lost 2 bases and 7 bases, there was a span of 9 bases. Germline V CDR1 and CDR2: SQVTM, ANQGSEA. The CDR3 sequence is 11 residues long. The CDR3 DNA sequence: TGCAGCGTTGAATGGGGGGAAGAGCAGTACTTC. It yields the protein CSVEWGEEQYF.

CDR3 DNA: TGTGCCAGCAGCGGACAGGGGGCCTCTGAAGCTTTCTTT. As protein: CASSGQGASEAFF. V gene TRBV6-4 combines with J gene TRBJ1-1; 11 bases match TRBD1. Germline CDR1 MRHNA, CDR2 SNTAGT. This CDR3 contains 13 residues. Germline trimming cut 6 bases from V and 6 bases from J; bases unmatched to any gene: 3.

This clonotype has more than one count but fewer than ten. The chain employs TRBV2 and TRBJ2-1, with a possible D match to TRBD2 (5 bases). With 5 bases removed from V and 7 bases from J, the gap between germline ends came to 9 bases. This CDR3 is built from 12 residues. Germline V gene data show CDR1 as SNHLY and CDR2 as FYNNEI. CDR3 region: CASSRDKNEQFF. DNA of the CDR3: TGTGCCAGCAGTCGGGATAAGAATGAGCAGTTCTTC.

The chain combines TRBV11-2 with TRBJ2-7, with D unclear. The CDR3 spans 13 residues. Between the trimmed V and J ends, which lost 2 bases and 3 bases, there was a span of 8 bases. The germline CDR1 and CDR2 sequences are SGHAT and FQNNGV. The CDR3 coding sequence is TGTGCCAGCAGCTTAAGATGGGACTACGAGCAGTACGTC. The encoded protein is CASSLRWDYEQYV.

In its sample, this clonotype was seen many times. This chain connects TRBV10-3 to TRBJ2-5; D call uncertain. CDR1 ENHRY and CDR2 SYGVKD come from the germline V gene. The CDR3 covers 13 residues. Trimming pared 3 bases from V and 2 bases from J, leaving 7 bases between. The CDR3: CAISERLQETQYF. CDR3 sequence (DNA): TGTGCCATCAGTGAAAGACTGCAAGAGACCCAGTACTTC.

There are a few counts of this clonotype. The rearrangement uses TRBV6-5 and TRBJ2-7, with 7 bases identical to TRBD2. The length of the CDR3 is 16 residues. Germline V gene sequence: CDR1 MNHEY, CDR2 SVGAGI. Trimming removed 0 bases from V and 4 bases from J; junction bases left unmatched: 9. In nucleotides, the CDR3 is TGTGCCAGCAGTTACTCGCCTAGCGGTGAGACTTACGAGCAGTACTTC. Amino acid sequence: CASSYSPSGETYEQYF.

This chain uses TRBV5-1 with TRBJ2-7; the D is unclear. This CDR3 has 15 residues. CDR1 is SGHRS and CDR2 is YFSETQ in the germline V gene. Trimming cost V 4 bases and J 0 bases, with 14 bases left between them. Written as DNA, the CDR3 is TGCGCCAGCAGCCCAGAGCAAGGTAGCTCCTACGAGCAGTACTTC. Its protein product is CASSPEQGSSYEQYF.

This chain connects TRBV7-9 to TRBJ2-1; D unclear. The CDR3 extends over 13 amino acids. V shed 5 bases and J shed 7 bases, with 12 bases lying between them. CDR1 and CDR2 (germline): SEHNR, FQNEAQ (reference sequence). The DNA for the CDR3 is TGTGCCAGCAGCCCACCTAGTGGGAATGAGCAGTTCTTC. It yields the protein CASSPPSGNEQFF.

This clonotype was seen more than once but under ten times. The V gene is TRBV12-3 or TRBV12-4, the J gene TRBJ2-7; 15 bases fit TRBD2. The CDR3 is 19 amino acids. V lost 4 bases, J lost 0 bases, and 10 bases stayed unmatched. CDR3 DNA: TGTGCCAGCAGTTCCTCCGGGACTAGCGGGAGGTACCACTCCTACGAGCAGTACTTC. Its translation is CASSSSGTSGRYHSYEQYF.

This clonotype occurred a few times. The V call is TRBV9, the J call TRBJ2-2, with 13 positions matching TRBD2. V lost 2 bases, J lost 0 bases, and 10 bases stayed unmatched. The CDR3 consists of 20 residues. From germline, CDR1 is SGDLS and CDR2 YYNGEE. The DNA for the CDR3 is TGTGCCAGCAGCGTCTACTCCGGGACTAGCGGGATTTCGAACACCGGGGAGCTGTTTTTT. Translating gives CASSVYSGTSGISNTGELFF.

The chain recombines TRBV7-2 with TRBJ2-2; D is undetermined. The CDR3 loop spans 13 amino acids. Germline CDR1 reads SGHTA; CDR2 reads FQGNSA. Trimming cost V 1 base and J 7 bases, with 7 bases left between them. CDR3 in amino acids: CASSLVPFGELFF. CDR3 sequence (DNA): TGTGCCAGCAGCTTAGTTCCGTTCGGGGAGCTGTTTTTT. The full variable domain, with the rest looked up from reference TRBV7-2 and TRBJ2-2, is GAGVSQSPSNKVTEKGKDVELRCDPISGHTALYWYRQSLGQGLEFLIYFQGNSAPDKSGLPSDRFSAERTGGSVSTLTIQRTQQEDSAVYLCASSLVPFGELFFGEGSRLTVL.

There are many counts of this clonotype. The genes are TRBV12-3 or TRBV12-4 and TRBJ2-7; tentatively, D is TRBD2 (5 bases). V dropped 0 bases and J dropped 0 bases, with 9 bases sitting between them. The CDR3 runs 15 residues. The DNA for the CDR3 is TGTGCCAGCAGTTTAGCGGGGAGTAGCTCCTACGAGCAGTACTTC. It is translated as CASSLAGSSSYEQYF.

This clonotype was counted between two and nine times. The chain recombines TRBV12-3 or TRBV12-4 with TRBJ2-7, with TRBD1 identical over 7 bases. The CDR3 consists of 13 residues. V shed 4 bases and J 4 bases; nucleotides not matched to a gene: 4. The CDR3 nucleotides read TGTGCCAGCAGTTCAACGGGACAGTACGAGCAGTACTTC. Amino acid sequence: CASSSTGQYEQYF.

This clonotype has at least ten counts. The V call is TRBV3-1, the J call TRBJ1-6, with TRBD1 matching over 7 bases. Germline-derived CDR1 and CDR2 are LGHDT and YNNKEL (reference sequence). V gave up 4 bases and J gave up 13 bases; unmatched junction bases: 13. This CDR3 region has 15 residues. The CDR3 DNA sequence: TGTGCCAGCAGCCCCCGGGACAGACAAGTGGGTCCCCTCCACTTT. This gives the protein CASSPRDRQVGPLHF.